This T cell receptor (beta chain) was identified during a study of T-cell memory formation after mild COVID-19. Study-level background: In these data, TCR clusters were largely donor specific.

The study, taken as a whole, reports: Later expanders leaned CD4+, whereas day 15 to 85 contracting clones were balanced CD4/CD8. Shrinking CD4+ clones resided mostly in CM and EM, and CD8+ ones in EMRA. A second wave of clones peaked on day 37, and their SARS-CoV-2 specificity went unconfirmed.

About this clonotype: What it recognizes is unknown.

The CDR3 extends over 12 amino acids. Germline CDR1 SGHDN, CDR2 FVKESK. Trimming pared 4 bases from V and 6 bases from J, leaving 10 bases between. A single record per CDR3 protein comes from TCRdb applying MiXCR to the 5' RACE reads. The sample lists a few hundred thousand distinct CDR3 sequences, around 15% occurring once. J is TRBJ2-7 and V is TRBV14, with D maybe TRBD2 (5 bases). The clonotype comes from a man between 18 and 35 years old who had mild COVID-19 (a few samples of this study predate the infection). Cell type and time point are not known. The sample comprised PBMCs or a T cell subset sorted from them (not recorded which). The CDR3 is CASSPTRREQYF. CDR3 nucleotides: TGTGCCAGCAGCCCCACTAGGCGCGAGCAGTACTTC.